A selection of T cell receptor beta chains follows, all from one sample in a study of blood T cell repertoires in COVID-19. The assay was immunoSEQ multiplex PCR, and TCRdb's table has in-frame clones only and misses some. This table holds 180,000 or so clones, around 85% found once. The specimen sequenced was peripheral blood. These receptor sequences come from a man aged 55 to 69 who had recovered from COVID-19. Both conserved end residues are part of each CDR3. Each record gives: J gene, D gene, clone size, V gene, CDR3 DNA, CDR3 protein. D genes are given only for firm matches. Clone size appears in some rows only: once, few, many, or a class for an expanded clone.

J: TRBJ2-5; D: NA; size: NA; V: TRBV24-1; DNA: TGTGCCACCAGTGGGATCGGGGTTGCCCAAGAGACCCAGTACTTC; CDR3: CATSGIGVAQETQYF
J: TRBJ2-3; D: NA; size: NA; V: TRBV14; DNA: TGTGCCAGCAGCCAAGAGATCTGGGCGGATACGCAGTATTTT; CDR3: CASSQEIWADTQYF
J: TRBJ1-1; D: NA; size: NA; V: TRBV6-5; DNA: TGTGCCAGCAGTCCTGGGAGCCGCCGAGAAGCTTTCTTT; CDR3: CASSPGSRREAFF
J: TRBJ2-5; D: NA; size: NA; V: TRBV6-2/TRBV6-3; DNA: TGTGCCAGCAGTTCCGTCGAAGAGACCCAGTACTTC; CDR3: CASSSVEETQYF
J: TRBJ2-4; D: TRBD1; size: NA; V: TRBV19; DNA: TGTGCCAGTAAAAGGTCAGGGGGTAACATTCAGTACTTC; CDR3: CASKRSGGNIQYF
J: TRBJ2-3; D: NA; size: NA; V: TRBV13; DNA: TGTGCCAGCAGCTTACGGGGGGCCACAGATACGCAGTATTTT; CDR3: CASSLRGATDTQYF
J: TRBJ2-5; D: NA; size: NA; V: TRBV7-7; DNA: TGTGCTAGCAGCCCAACAGGGTGGGAGACCCAGTACTTC; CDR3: CASSPTGWETQYF
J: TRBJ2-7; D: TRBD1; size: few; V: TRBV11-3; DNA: TGTGCCAGCAGCCAGGGACAGGGGTACGAGCAGTACTTC; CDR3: CASSQGQGYEQYF
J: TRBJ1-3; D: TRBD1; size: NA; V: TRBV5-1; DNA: TGCGCCAGCAGCTACCAGGGGGCTAGTGGAAACACCATATATTTT; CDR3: CASSYQGASGNTIYF
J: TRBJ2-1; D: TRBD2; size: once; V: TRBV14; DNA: TGTGCCAGCAGCCAAATAGCGGGGGGGCTCTACAATGAGCAGTTCTTC; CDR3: CASSQIAGGLYNEQFF
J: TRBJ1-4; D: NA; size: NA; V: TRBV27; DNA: TGTGCCAGCAGTAAGCGGGAATCTGAAAAACTGTTTTTT; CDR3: CASSKRESEKLFF
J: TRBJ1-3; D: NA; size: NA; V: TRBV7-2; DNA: TGTGCCAGCAGCTTACTCGCAGGGCGTAAAAACACCATATATTTT; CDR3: CASSLLAGRKNTIYF
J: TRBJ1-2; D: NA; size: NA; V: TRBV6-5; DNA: TGTGCCAGCAGTCCTCGGGACACCCACTATGGCTACACCTTC; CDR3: CASSPRDTHYGYTF
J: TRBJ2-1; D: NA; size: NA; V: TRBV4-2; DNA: TGTGCCAGCAGCCAAGGGGCGCAGGCCAATGAGCAGTTCTTC; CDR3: CASSQGAQANEQFF
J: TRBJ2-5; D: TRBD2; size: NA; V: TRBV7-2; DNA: TGTGCCAGCAGCTTAGCGTACGGGGGGTACCAAGAGACCCAGTACTTC; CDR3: CASSLAYGGYQETQYF
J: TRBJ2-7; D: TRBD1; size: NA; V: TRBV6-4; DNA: TGTGCCAGCAGATCGGGACAGGTGAACGAGCAGTACTTC; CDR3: CASRSGQVNEQYF
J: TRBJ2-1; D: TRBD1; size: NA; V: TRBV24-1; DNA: TGTGCCACCAGTGATCCGGTTGACAGGGAGAATGAGCAGTTCTTC; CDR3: CATSDPVDRENEQFF
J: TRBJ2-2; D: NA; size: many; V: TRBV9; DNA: TGTGCCAGCAGCGAACTATCAGGGGCCGGGGAGCTGTTTTTT; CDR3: CASSELSGAGELFF
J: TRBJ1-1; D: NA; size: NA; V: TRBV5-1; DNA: TGCGCCAGCAGCTTGGGCACGGGGGACACTGAAGCTTTCTTT; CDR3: CASSLGTGDTEAFF
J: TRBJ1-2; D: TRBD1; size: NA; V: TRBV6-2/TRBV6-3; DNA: TGTGCCAGCAGTCCGCCGGGACAGGGTTATGGCTACACCTTC; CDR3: CASSPPGQGYGYTF
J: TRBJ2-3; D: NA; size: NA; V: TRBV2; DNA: TGTGCCAGCAGTCGACAGGCCAATCCCACAGATACGCAGTATTTT; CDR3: CASSRQANPTDTQYF
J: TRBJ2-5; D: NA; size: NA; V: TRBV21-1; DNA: TGTGCCAGCAGCAGACAGTTGGGGTTCCAAGAGACCCAGTACTTC; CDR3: CASSRQLGFQETQYF
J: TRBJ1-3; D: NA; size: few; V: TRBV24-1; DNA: TGTGCCACCCCCGGGGGGCGTAGCTCTGGAAACACCATATATTTT; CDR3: CATPGGRSSGNTIYF
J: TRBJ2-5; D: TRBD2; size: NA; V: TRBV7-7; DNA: TGTGCTAGCAGCTTAGGCGGACTAGCGGGGGGCGGAGAGACCCAGTACTTC; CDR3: CASSLGGLAGGGETQYF
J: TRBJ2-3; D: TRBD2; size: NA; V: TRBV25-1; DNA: TGTGCCAGCAGTAAGAGCGGGGGGGCCGGAACAGATACGCAGTATTTT; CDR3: CASSKSGGAGTDTQYF
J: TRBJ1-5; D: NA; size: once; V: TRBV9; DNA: TGTGCCAGCAGCGTAGAGGGGTTTGGTCAGCCCCAGCATTTT; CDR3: CASSVEGFGQPQHF
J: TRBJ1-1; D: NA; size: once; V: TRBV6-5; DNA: TGTGCCAGCAGTTACGGGGGCGCGAACACTGAAGCTTTCTTT; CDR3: CASSYGGANTEAFF
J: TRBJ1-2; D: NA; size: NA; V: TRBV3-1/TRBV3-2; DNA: TGTGCCAGCACCCCAGGGACTCAGGGAGGCTACACCTTC; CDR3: CASTPGTQGGYTF
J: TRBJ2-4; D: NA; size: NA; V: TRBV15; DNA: TGTGCCACCAGCACCCACGGGGGAGAGAATGGTATTCAGTACTTC; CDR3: CATSTHGGENGIQYF
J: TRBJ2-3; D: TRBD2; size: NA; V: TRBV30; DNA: TGTGCCTGGAAGTCCGGACTAGGGAACACAGATACGCAGTATTTT; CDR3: CAWKSGLGNTDTQYF
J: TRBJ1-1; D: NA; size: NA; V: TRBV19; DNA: TGTGCCAGTAGTATAGATGGGGGGGCTGGGACTGAAGCTTTCTTT; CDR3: CASSIDGGAGTEAFF
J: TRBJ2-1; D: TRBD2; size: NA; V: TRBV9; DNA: TGTGCCAGCAGCCCCACCCGCGGGGGGCCCTACAATGAGCAGTTCTTC; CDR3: CASSPTRGGPYNEQFF
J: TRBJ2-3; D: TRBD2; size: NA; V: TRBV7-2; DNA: TGTGCCAGCAGCTTATTTACCGGGGGGTTCACAGATACGCAGTATTTT; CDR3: CASSLFTGGFTDTQYF
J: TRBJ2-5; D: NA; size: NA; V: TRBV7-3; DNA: TGTGCCAGCAGCTGGGGACATCAAGAGACCCAGTACTTC; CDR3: CASSWGHQETQYF
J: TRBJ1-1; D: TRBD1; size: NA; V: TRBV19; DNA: TGTGCCAGTAGTACAGCGACAGGGCGGAACACTGAAGCTTTCTTT; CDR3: CASSTATGRNTEAFF
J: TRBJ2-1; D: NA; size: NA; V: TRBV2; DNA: TGTGCCAGCAGCAGAAGAAATGAGCAGTTCTTC; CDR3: CASSRRNEQFF
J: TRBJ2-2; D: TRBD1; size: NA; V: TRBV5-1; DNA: TGCGCCAGCAGCGTCATGGGACAGGGGAACACCGGGGAGCTGTTTTTT; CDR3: CASSVMGQGNTGELFF
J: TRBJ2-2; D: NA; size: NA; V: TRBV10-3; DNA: TGTGCCATCAGTGAGTCCGCAGGGATTGGCACCGGGGAGCTGTTTTTT; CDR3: CAISESAGIGTGELFF
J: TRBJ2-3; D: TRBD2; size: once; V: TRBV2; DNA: TGTGCCAGCAGTGAGGGGGAAAGGGGAGGGAGCACAGATACGCAGTATTTT; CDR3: CASSEGERGGSTDTQYF
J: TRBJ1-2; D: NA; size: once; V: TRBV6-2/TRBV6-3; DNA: TGTGCCAGCAGTTCGGACACCCAAATCTATGGCTACACCTTC; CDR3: CASSSDTQIYGYTF
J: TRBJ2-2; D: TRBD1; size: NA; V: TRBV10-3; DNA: TGTGCCATCAGGGGGACAGGGGCGAACACCGGGGAGCTGTTTTTT; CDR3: CAIRGTGANTGELFF
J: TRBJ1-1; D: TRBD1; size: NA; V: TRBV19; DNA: TGTGCCAGTATCGGGACAGCCATGAACACTGAAGCTTTCTTT; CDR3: CASIGTAMNTEAFF
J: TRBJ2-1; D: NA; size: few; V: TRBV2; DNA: TGTGCCAGCAGGCGCTCACCCTCCTACAATGAGCAGTTCTTC; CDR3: CASRRSPSYNEQFF
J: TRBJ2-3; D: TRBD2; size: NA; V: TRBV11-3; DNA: TGTGCCAGCAGCTTAGGAGGGACTAGCGGGGGCACAGATACGCAGTATTTT; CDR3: CASSLGGTSGGTDTQYF
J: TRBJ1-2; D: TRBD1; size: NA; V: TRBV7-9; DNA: TGTGCCAGCAGCTTTCCCGGGACAGTTAACTATGGCTACACCTTC; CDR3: CASSFPGTVNYGYTF
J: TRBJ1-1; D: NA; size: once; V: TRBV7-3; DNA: TGTGCCAGCAGCTTAAAAGGCAGGGATAGAGCTTTCTTT; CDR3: CASSLKGRDRAFF
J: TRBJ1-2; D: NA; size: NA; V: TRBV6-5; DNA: TGTGCCAGCAGTCCCTCCCTAGGCTACACCTTC; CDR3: CASSPSLGYTF
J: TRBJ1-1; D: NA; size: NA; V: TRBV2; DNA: TGTGCCAGCAGATACCGGGAGATGGGGAACACTGAAGCTTTCTTT; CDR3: CASRYREMGNTEAFF
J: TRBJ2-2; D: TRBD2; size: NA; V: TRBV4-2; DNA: TGTGCCAGCAGCCGTAGACTAGCGGGGGCCGGGGAGCTGTTTTTT; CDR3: CASSRRLAGAGELFF
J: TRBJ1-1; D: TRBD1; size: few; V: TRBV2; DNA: TGTGCCAGCAGTGACGACAGGGCATTACGAGGAGCTTTCTTT; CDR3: CASSDDRALRGAFF
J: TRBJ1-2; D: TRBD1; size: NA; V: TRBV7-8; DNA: TGTGCCAGCAGCACAGACAGGGGAGGGATCCTCACCTTC; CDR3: CASSTDRGGILTF
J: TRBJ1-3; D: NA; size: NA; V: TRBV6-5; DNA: TGTGCCAGCAGTTACACGACAGCAGAGTTTGGAAACACCATATATTTT; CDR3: CASSYTTAEFGNTIYF
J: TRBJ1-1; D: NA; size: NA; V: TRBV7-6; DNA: TGTGCCAGCAGCGAGATTGGGGGCGCACCTGAAGCTTTCTTT; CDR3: CASSEIGGAPEAFF
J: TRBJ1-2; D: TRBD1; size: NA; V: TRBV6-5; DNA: TGTGCCAGCAGTTACAGGGGGCGAAATGGCTACACCTTC; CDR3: CASSYRGRNGYTF